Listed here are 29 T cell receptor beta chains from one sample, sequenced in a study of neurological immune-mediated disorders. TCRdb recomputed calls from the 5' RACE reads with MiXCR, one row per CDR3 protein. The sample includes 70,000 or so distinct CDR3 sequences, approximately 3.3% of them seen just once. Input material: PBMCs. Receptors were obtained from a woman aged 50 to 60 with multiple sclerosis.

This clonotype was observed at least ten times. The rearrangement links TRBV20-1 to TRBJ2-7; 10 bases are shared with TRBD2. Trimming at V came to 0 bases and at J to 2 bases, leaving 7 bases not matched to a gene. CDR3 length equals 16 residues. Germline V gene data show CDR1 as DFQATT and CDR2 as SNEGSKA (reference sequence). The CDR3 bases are TGCAGTGCTAGAGATGGGGAGCGGGAGGGTGCCTACGAGCAGTACTTC. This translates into CSARDGEREGAYEQYF.

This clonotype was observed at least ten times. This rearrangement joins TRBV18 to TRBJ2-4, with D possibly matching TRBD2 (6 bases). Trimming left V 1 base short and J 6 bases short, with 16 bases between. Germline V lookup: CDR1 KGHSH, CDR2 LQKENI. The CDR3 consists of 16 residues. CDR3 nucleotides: TGTGCCAGCTCACCACTAACAGGAGGGCTTGGAAACATTCAGTACTTC. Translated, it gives CASSPLTGGLGNIQYF. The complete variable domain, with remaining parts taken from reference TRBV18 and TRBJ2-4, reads NAGVMQNPRHLVRRRGQEARLRCSPMKGHSHVYWYRQLPEEGLKFMVYLQKENIIDESGMPKERFSAEFPKEGPSILRIQQVVRGDSAAYFCASSPLTGGLGNIQYFGAGTRLSVL.

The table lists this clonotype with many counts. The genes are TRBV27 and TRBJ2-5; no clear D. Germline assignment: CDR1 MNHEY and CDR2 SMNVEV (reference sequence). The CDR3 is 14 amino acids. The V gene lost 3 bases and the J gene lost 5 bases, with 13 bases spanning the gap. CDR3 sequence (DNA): TGTGCCAGCAGTTTCCGCAGGCTGGGCGAGACCCAGTACTTC. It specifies CASSFRRLGETQYF.

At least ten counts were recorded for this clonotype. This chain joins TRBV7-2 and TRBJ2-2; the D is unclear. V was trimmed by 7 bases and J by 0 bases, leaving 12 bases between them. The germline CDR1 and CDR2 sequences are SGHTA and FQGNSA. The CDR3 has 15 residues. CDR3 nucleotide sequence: TGTGCCAGCATGGAAAAGGCTTCGAACACCGGGGAGCTGTTTTTT. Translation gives CASMEKASNTGELFF.

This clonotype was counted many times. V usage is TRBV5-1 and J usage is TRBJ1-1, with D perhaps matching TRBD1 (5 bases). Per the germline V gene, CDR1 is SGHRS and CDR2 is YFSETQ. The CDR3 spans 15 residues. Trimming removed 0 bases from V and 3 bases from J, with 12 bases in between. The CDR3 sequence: CASSLGAGLDTEAFF. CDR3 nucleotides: TGCGCCAGCAGCTTGGGGGCAGGGCTGGACACTGAAGCTTTCTTT.

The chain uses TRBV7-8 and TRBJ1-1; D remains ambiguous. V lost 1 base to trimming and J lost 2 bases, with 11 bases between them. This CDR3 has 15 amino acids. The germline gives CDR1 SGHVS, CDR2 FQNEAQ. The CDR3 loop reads CASSLDRVPNTEAFF. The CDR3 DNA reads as TGTGCCAGCAGCTTAGATAGGGTTCCCAACACTGAAGCTTTCTTT.

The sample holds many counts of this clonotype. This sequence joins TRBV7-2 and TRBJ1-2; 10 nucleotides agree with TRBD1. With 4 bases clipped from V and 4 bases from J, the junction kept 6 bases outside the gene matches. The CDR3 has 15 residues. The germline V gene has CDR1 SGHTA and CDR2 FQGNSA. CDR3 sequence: CASSSDRGQLYGYTF. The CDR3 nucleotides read TGTGCCAGCAGCTCAGACAGGGGGCAACTCTATGGCTACACCTTC. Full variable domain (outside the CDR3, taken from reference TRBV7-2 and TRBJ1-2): GAGVSQSPSNKVTEKGKDVELRCDPISGHTALYWYRQSLGQGLEFLIYFQGNSAPDKSGLPSDRFSAERTGGSVSTLTIQRTQQEDSAVYLCASSSDRGQLYGYTFGSGTRLTVV.

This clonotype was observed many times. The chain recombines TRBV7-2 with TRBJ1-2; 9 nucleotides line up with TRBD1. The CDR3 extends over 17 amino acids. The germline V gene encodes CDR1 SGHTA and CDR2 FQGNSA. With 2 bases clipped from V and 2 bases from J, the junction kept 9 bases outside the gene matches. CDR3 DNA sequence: TGTGCCAGCAGCTTACCGCTTGAACAGGGGGCGAACTATGGCTACACCTTC. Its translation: CASSLPLEQGANYGYTF.

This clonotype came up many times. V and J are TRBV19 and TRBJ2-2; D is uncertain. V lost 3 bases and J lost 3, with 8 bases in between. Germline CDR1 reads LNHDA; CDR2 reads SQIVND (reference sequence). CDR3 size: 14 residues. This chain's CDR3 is CASSISRDTGELFF. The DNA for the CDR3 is TGTGCCAGTAGTATCAGTCGGGACACCGGGGAGCTGTTTTTT.

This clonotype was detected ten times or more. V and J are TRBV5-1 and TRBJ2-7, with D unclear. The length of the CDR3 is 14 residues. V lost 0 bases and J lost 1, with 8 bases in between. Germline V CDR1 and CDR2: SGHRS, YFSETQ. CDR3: CASSLGTESYEQYF. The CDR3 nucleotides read TGCGCCAGCAGCTTGGGGACGGAATCCTACGAGCAGTACTTC.

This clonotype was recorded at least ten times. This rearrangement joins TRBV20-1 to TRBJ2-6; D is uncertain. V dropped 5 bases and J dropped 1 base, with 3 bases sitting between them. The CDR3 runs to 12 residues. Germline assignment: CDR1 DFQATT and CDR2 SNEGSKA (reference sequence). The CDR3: CSAQSGANVLTF. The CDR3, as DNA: TGCAGTGCTCAGTCTGGGGCCAACGTCCTGACTTTC.

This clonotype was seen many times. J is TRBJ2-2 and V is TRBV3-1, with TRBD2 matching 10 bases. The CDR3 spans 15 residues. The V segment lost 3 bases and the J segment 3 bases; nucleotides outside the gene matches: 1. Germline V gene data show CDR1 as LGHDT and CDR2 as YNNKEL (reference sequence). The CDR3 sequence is CASSHTSGDTGELFF. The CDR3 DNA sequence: TGTGCCAGCAGCCACACTAGCGGGGACACCGGGGAGCTGTTTTTT.

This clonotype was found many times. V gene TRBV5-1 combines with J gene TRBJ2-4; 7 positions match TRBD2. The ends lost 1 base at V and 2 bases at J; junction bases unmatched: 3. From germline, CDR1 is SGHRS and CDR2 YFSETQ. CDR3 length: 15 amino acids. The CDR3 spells CASSLSGTSKNIQYF. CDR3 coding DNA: TGCGCCAGCAGCTTGAGCGGGACGTCCAAAAACATTCAGTACTTC.

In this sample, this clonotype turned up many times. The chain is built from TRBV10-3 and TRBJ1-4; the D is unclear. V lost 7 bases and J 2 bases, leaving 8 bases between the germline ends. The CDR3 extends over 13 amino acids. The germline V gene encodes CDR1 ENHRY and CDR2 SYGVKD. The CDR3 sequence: CAIKGGTNEKLFF. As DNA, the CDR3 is TGTGCCATCAAAGGAGGGACTAATGAAAAACTGTTTTTT.

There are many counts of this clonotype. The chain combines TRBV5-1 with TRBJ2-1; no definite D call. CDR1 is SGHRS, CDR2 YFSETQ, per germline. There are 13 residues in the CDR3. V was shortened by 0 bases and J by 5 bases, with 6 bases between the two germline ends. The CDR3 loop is CASSLGVDNEQFF. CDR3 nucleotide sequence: TGCGCCAGCAGCTTGGGAGTAGACAATGAGCAGTTCTTC.

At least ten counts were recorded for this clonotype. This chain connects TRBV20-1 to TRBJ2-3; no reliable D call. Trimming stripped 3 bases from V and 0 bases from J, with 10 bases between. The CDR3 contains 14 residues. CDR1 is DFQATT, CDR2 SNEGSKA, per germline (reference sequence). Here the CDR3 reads CSASGPTSTDTQYF. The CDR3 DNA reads TGCAGTGCTAGCGGACCGACTAGCACAGATACGCAGTATTTT.

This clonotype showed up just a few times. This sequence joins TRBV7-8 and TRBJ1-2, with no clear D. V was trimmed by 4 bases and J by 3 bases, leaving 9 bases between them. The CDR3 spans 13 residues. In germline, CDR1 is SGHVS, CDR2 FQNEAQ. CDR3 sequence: CASSSPPHYGYTF. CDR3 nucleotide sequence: TGTGCCAGCAGCTCGCCCCCCCACTATGGCTACACCTTC.

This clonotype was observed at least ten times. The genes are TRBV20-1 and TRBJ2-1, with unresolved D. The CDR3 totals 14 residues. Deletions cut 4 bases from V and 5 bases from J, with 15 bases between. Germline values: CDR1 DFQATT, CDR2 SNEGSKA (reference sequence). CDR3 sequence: CSAIGPLMDNEQFF. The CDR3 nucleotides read TGCAGTGCTATCGGTCCACTAATGGACAATGAGCAGTTCTTC.

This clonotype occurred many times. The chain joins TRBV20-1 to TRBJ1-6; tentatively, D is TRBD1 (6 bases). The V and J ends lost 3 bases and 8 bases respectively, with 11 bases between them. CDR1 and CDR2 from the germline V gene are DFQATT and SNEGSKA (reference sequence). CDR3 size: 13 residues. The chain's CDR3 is CSARIRGDSPLHF. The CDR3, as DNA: TGCAGTGCTAGGATCAGGGGTGATTCACCCCTCCACTTT.

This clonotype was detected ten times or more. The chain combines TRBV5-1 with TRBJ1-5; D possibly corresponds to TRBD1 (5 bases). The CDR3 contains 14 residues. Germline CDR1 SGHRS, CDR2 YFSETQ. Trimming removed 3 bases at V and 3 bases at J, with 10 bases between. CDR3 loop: CASSWGDLNQPQHF. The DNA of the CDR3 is TGCGCCAGCAGCTGGGGGGACCTCAATCAGCCCCAGCATTTT.

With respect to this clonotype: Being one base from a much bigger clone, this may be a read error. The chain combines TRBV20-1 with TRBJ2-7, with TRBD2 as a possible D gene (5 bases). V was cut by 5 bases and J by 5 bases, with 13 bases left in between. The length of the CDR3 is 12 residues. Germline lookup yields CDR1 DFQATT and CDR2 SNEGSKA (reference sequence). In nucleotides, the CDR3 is TGCAGTGCTCGCGGGTGGGCCGACGAGCAGTACGTC. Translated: CSARGWADEQYV.

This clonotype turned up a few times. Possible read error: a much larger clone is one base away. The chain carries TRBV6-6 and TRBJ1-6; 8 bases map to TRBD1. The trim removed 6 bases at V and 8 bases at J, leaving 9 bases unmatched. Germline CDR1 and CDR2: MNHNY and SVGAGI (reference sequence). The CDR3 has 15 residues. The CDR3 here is CASRPQTGADSPLHF. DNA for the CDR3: TGTGCCAGCAGACCACAGACAGGGGCGGATTCACCCCTCCACTTT.

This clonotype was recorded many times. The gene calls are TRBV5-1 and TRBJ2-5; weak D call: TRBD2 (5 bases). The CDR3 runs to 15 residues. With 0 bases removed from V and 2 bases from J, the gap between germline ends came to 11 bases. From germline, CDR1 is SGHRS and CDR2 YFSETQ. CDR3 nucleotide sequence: TGCGCCAGCAGCTTGGATTTGAGAGGGCAAGAGACCCAGTACTTC. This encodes CASSLDLRGQETQYF.

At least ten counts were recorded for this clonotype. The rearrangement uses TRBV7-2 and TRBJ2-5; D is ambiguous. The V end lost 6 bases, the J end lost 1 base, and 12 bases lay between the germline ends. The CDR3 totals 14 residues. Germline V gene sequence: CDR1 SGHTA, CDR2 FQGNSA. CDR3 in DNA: TGTGCCAGCAGACCTACGATGGGCCAAGAGACCCAGTACTTC. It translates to CASRPTMGQETQYF. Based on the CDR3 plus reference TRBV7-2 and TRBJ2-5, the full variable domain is GAGVSQSPSNKVTEKGKDVELRCDPISGHTALYWYRQSLGQGLEFLIYFQGNSAPDKSGLPSDRFSAERTGGSVSTLTIQRTQQEDSAVYLCASRPTMGQETQYFGPGTRLLVL.

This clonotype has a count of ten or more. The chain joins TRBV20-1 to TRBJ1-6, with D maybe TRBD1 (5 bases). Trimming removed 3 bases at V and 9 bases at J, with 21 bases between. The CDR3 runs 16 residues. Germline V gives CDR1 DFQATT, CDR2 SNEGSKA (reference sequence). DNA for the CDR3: TGCAGTGCTAGGGGATTCCAGGGCAGGGAGAGTTCACCCCTCCACTTT. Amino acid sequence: CSARGFQGRESSPLHF.

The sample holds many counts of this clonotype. CDR3 loop: CASSRGTAANYGYTF. CDR3 nucleotide sequence: TGTGCCAGCAGCCGCGGGACCGCCGCTAACTATGGCTACACCTTC. The V call is TRBV5-5, the J call TRBJ1-2; tentatively, D is TRBD1 (5 bases). The V gene's germline CDR1 is SGHKS and CDR2 YYEKEE (reference sequence). Trimming removed 4 bases from V and 0 bases from J, with 13 bases in between. CDR3 length equals 15 residues.

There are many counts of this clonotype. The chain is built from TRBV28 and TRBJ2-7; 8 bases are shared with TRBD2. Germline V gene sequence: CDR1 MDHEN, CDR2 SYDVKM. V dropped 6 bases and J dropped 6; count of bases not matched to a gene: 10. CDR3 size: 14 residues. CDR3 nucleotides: TGTGCCAGCAGGATAGCGGGGCTTCTAGGCGAGCAGTACTTC. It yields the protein CASRIAGLLGEQYF. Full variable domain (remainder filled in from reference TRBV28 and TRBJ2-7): DVKVTQSSRYLVKRTGEKVFLECVQDMDHENMFWYRQDPGLGLRLIYFSYDVKMKEKGDIPEGYSVSREKKERFSLILESASTNQTSMYLCASRIAGLLGEQYFGPGTRLTVT.

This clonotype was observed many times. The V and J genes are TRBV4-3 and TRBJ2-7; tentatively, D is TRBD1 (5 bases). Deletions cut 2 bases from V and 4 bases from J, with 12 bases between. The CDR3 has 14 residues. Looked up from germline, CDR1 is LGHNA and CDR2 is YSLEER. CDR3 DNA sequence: TGCGCCAGCAGCCAACAGGTGGGGCTTTACGAGCAGTACTTC. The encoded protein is CASSQQVGLYEQYF.

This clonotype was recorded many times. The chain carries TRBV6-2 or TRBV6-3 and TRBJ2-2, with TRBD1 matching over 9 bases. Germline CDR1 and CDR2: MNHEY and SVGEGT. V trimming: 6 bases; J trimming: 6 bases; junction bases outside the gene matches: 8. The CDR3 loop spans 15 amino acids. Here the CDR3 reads CASRNLRTGAGELFF. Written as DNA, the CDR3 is TGTGCCAGCAGAAACCTTCGGACAGGGGCCGGGGAGCTGTTTTTT.